This T cell receptor beta chain comes out of a study of control samples from healthy donors and cancer patients. The table came from immunoSEQ multiplex PCR; TCRdb's copy has only in-frame clones and leaves some out. The table records approximately 170,000 clones, 90% of them present only once. Trimming stripped 9 bases from V and 5 bases from J, with 16 bases between. Germline CDR1 reads MNHEY; CDR2 reads SVGAGI. This CDR3 has 13 amino acids. The TCR originated in a woman aged 45-60 years in good health. The sequencing sample was made of blood. The chain links TRBV6-5 to TRBJ1-2; no firm D call. CDR3 sequence: CASSRPREYGYTF. The CDR3 DNA follows: TGTGCCAGTAGTCGACCGAGGGAATATGGCTACACCTTC.